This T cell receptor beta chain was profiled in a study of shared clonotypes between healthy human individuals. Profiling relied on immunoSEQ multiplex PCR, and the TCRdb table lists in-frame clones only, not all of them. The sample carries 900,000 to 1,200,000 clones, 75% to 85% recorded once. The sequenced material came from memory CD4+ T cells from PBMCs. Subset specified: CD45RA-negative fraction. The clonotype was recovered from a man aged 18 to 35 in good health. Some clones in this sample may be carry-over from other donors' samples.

This CDR3 reads CASSYYQGTYEQYF. The CDR3 DNA reads as TGTGCCAGCAGTTACTATCAGGGGACCTACGAGCAGTACTTC. The chain links TRBV6-6 to TRBJ2-7; TRBD1 is a possible D gene (6 bases). Germline V lookup: CDR1 MNHNY, CDR2 SVGAGI (reference sequence). Trimming shortened V by 1 base and J by 2 bases, and 9 bases separated the two germline ends. This CDR3 has 14 residues.